The present TCR beta chain was sequenced within a study of T-cell memory formation after mild COVID-19. The study's findings and limits: Mostly located in CM and EM were contracting CD4+ clones, with contracting CD8+ clones located in EMRA.

The CDR3 runs to 15 residues. The germline V gene has CDR1 LGHDT and CDR2 YNNKEL (reference sequence). Trimming shortened V by 0 bases and J by 6 bases, and 12 bases separated the two germline ends. One entry per CDR3 protein, called by TCRdb with MiXCR from the 5' RACE reads. The sample includes around 390,000 distinct CDR3 sequences, roughly 15% of them seen just once. This clonotype came up a few times. As yet, its antigen is unknown. The TCR originated in a young man who had mild COVID-19 (a few samples of this study predate the infection). Cell type and time point are not known. This chain connects TRBV3-1 to TRBJ1-5; tentative D call: TRBD1 (5 bases). Sequenced: PBMCs or a T cell subset sorted from them (not recorded which). The CDR3 here is CASSQERGEAQPQHF. Written as DNA, the CDR3 is TGTGCCAGCAGCCAAGAGAGGGGAGAGGCTCAGCCCCAGCATTTT.